This TCR beta chain derives from a study of T cell responses to AZD1222 COVID-19 vaccine. Study-level points and caveats: Only six AZD1222 recipients tested seropositive at baseline.

Here immunoSEQ multiplex PCR was the method, and the copy in TCRdb shows in-frame clones only, minus some. The sample records 45,000 or so clones, less than 95% being singletons. Combined were second doses at about 4 or about 12 weeks. The CDR3 has 14 residues. Germline CDR1 reads LGHDT; CDR2 reads YNNKEL (reference sequence). Trimming removed 7 bases from V and 3 bases from J, with 15 bases in between. This clone has only one observation. Antigen: not known. The sample here was peripheral blood, taken 28 days after the second AZD1222 dose. V is TRBV3-1 (or the pseudogene TRBV3-2) and J is TRBJ1-1; a possible D gene is TRBD1 (5 bases). This receptor was taken from an adult who received the AZD1222 COVID-19 vaccine. CDR3 protein: CASTAAGKDTEAFF. DNA of the CDR3: TGTGCCAGCACCGCGGCAGGGAAGGACACTGAAGCTTTCTTT.